This T cell receptor (beta chain) was obtained from a study of cytomegalovirus exposure and HLA in healthy donors. With 60 Vbeta and 13 Jbeta primers, the PCR was carried out. The protocol was immunoSEQ multiplex PCR, while the TCRdb copy is restricted to in-frame clones and leaves out a portion. The sample carries 150,000 to 200,000 clones, 79% recorded once. The CDR3 consists of 12 residues. Germline CDR1 and CDR2: SGHDT and YYEEEE. Trimming shortened V by 7 bases and J by 0 bases, and 7 bases separated the two germline ends. Sequenced input: PBMCs. This chain joins TRBV5-6 and TRBJ2-5; possible D gene TRBD1, 5 bases. The clonotype comes from a woman in her thirties in good health and CMV-seropositive. In DNA form, the CDR3 reads TGTGCCAGCCTCAGGGACCAAGAGACCCAGTACTTC. Translated, it gives CASLRDQETQYF. The variable domain in full, completed from reference TRBV5-6 and TRBJ2-5, reads DAGVTQSPTHLIKTRGQQVTLRCSPKSGHDTVSWYQQALGQGPQFIFQYYEEEERQRGNFPDRFSGHQFPNYSSELNVNALLLGDSALYLCASLRDQETQYFGPGTRLLVL.